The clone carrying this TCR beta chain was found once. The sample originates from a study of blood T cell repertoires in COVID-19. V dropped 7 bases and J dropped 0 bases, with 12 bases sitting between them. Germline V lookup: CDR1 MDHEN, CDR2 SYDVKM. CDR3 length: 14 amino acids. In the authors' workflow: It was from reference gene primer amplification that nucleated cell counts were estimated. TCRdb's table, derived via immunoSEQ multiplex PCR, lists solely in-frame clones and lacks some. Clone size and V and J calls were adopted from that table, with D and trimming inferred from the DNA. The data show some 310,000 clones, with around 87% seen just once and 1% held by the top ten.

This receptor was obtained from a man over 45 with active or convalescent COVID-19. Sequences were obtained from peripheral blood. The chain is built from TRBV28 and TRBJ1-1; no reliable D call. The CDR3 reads CASIETQLNTEAFF. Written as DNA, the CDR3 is TGTGCCAGCATCGAGACTCAATTGAACACTGAAGCTTTCTTT.